These 26 T cell receptor beta chains were all obtained from the same sample, sequenced in a study of CXCR4 blockade with PD-1 therapy in pancreatic cancer. Clones were read by immunoSEQ multiplex PCR, and TCRdb kept only the in-frame ones, dropping some. The table records approximately 4,800 clones, around three fifths of them present only once. The specimen was tumor tissue. The receptors stem from a human donor with pancreatic ductal adenocarcinoma.

This chain uses TRBV6-8 with TRBJ1-5; no definite D call. CDR3 length equals 15 residues. The germline V gene has CDR1 MNHGY and CDR2 SAAAGT. The germline V and J ends were trimmed by 5 bases and 3 bases, with 14 bases remaining between them. The CDR3 region has the DNA TGTGCCAGCAGTGATTCCCCAGGTTACAATCAGCCCCAGCATTTT. This encodes CASSDSPGYNQPQHF.

This chain uses TRBV2 with TRBJ1-1; a possible D gene is TRBD1 (6 bases). This CDR3 spans 12 amino acids. The germline CDR1 and CDR2 sequences are SNHLY and FYNNEI. Trimming took off 6 bases at V and 7 bases at J, with 12 bases between the two ends. In DNA, the CDR3 is TGTGCCAGCAGAGAGAGGACAGTTGAAGCTTTCTTT. Protein sequence: CASRERTVEAFF. Full variable domain (outside the CDR3, taken from reference TRBV2 and TRBJ1-1): EPEVTQTPSHQVTQMGQEVILRCVPISNHLYFYWYRQILGQKVEFLVSFYNNEISEKSEIFDDQFSVERPDGSNFTLKIRSTKLEDSAMYFCASRERTVEAFFGQGTRLTVV.

This rearrangement joins TRBV9 to TRBJ2-3, with D unclear. With 5 bases removed from V and 4 bases from J, the gap between germline ends came to 8 bases. Germline V gives CDR1 SGDLS, CDR2 YYNGEE. This CDR3 has 12 residues. The CDR3 DNA follows: TGTGCCAGCAGAGTAACGGCAGATACGCAGTATTTT. It encodes CASRVTADTQYF.

The CDR3: CASSPTTQNTEAFF. DNA of the CDR3: TGCGCCAGCAGCCCGACGACACAGAACACTGAAGCTTTCTTT. The rearrangement uses TRBV5-1 and TRBJ1-1; D is unresolved. CDR3 length: 14 amino acids. The germline gives CDR1 SGHRS, CDR2 YFSETQ. V was pared by 4 bases and J by 1 base, with 11 bases between.

This chain joins TRBV11-3 and TRBJ1-4, with TRBD1 as a possible D gene (6 bases). In germline, CDR1 is SGHNT, CDR2 YENEEA. V lost 1 base to trimming and J lost 8 bases, with 14 bases between them. The CDR3 spans 15 residues. CDR3 coding DNA: TGTGCCAGCAGCTTAGGAGAACAGGGTGGAGAAAAACTGTTTTTT. Translation: CASSLGEQGGEKLFF.

The CDR3 coding sequence is TGTGCCAGCAGTTATGCCTACAATGAGCAGTTCTTC. As protein: CASSYAYNEQFF. The chain combines TRBV25-1 with TRBJ2-1; the D is unclear. V lost 5 bases, J lost 2 bases, and 4 bases lay in between. The CDR3 has 12 residues. Germline V gene lookup returns CDR1 MGHDK and CDR2 SYGVNS.

This clone was counted between two and nine times. CDR3 DNA sequence: TGTGCCAGCAGCCCCTGGACTAGCGGGAAAGAGACCCAGTACTTC. Amino acid sequence: CASSPWTSGKETQYF. The rearrangement joins TRBV11-3 to TRBJ2-5; 12 nucleotides line up with TRBD2. This CDR3 is 15 amino acids long. CDR1 is SGHNT and CDR2 is YENEEA in the germline V gene. Trimming cost V 5 bases and J 3 bases; bases outside gene matches: 4.

A few counts support this clone. The V call is TRBV6-8, the J call TRBJ2-7; D is uncertain. The germline CDR1 and CDR2 sequences are MNHGY and SAAAGT. The CDR3 has 14 amino acids. V was shortened by 6 bases and J by 5 bases, with 17 bases between the two germline ends. DNA of the CDR3: TGTGCCAGCAGCCTAGGACGCCGCCGGAACGAGCAGTACTTC. It is translated as CASSLGRRRNEQYF.

Here the CDR3 DNA reads TGTGCCAGTAGTATAGGTCCAGCCAAAAACATTCAGTACTTC. This encodes CASSIGPAKNIQYF. The chain is built from TRBV19 and TRBJ2-4; D ambiguous. CDR3 length equals 14 residues. Trimming stripped 1 base from V and 0 bases from J, with 4 bases between. Germline V gene sequence: CDR1 LNHDA, CDR2 SQIVND (reference sequence).

This clone occurred a few times. J is TRBJ2-6 and V is TRBV6-8, with D unresolved. The V end lost 5 bases, the J end lost 2 bases, and 13 bases lay between the germline ends. From germline, CDR1 is MNHGY and CDR2 SAAAGT. The CDR3 has 16 residues. Here the CDR3 DNA reads TGTGCCAGCAGTGACCGGAACATCCCTGGGGCCAACGTCCTGACTTTC. The encoded protein is CASSDRNIPGANVLTF.

This clone was observed a handful of times. The rearrangement links TRBV11-3 to TRBJ1-4; TRBD1 is a possible D gene (5 bases). The germline V gene encodes CDR1 SGHNT and CDR2 YENEEA. V lost 3 bases and J lost 5, with 10 bases in between. This CDR3 contains 14 residues. CDR3 amino acids: CASSLAGVNEKLFF. Here the CDR3 DNA reads TGTGCCAGCAGCTTGGCGGGGGTCAATGAAAAACTGTTTTTT.

A single count supports this clone. The chain carries TRBV11-3 and TRBJ2-3, with a possible D match to TRBD2 (6 bases). This CDR3 spans 15 amino acids. Germline values: CDR1 SGHNT, CDR2 YENEEA. The V end was cut by 0 bases, the J end by 3 bases, with 10 bases between. The CDR3 coding sequence is TGTGCCAGCAGCTTAGATGCGGGGCATACAGATACGCAGTATTTT. It encodes CASSLDAGHTDTQYF.

This sequence joins TRBV15 and TRBJ2-7; D ambiguous. Germline V lookup: CDR1 LNHNV, CDR2 YYDKDF (reference sequence). The CDR3 loop spans 14 amino acids. Between the trimmed V and J ends, which lost 1 base and 0 bases, there was a span of 7 bases. The CDR3 reads CATSRAVSSYEQYF. The CDR3 nucleotides read TGTGCCACCAGCAGAGCGGTAAGCTCCTACGAGCAGTACTTC.

V is TRBV25-1 and J is TRBJ2-3, with D possibly being TRBD1 (6 bases). V gave up 4 bases and J gave up 0 bases, with 8 bases separating them. The CDR3 totals 14 residues. CDR1 and CDR2 (germline): MGHDK, SYGVNS. The CDR3 reads CASSGDKSTDTQYF. The CDR3 DNA is TGTGCCAGCAGTGGGGACAAAAGCACAGATACGCAGTATTTT. Full variable domain (missing parts from reference TRBV25-1 and TRBJ2-3): EADIYQTPRYLVIGTGKKITLECSQTMGHDKMYWYQQDPGMELHLIHYSYGVNSTEKGDLSSESTVSRIRTEHFPLTLESARPSHTSQYLCASSGDKSTDTQYFGPGTRLTVL.

In regard to this clone: Sequence at one end of the junction differs from germline and may be a read error. The chain is built from TRBV29-1 and TRBJ2-7, with a possible D match to TRBD1 (6 bases). Germline assignment: CDR1 SQVTM and CDR2 ANQGSEA. CDR3 length equals 12 residues. This CDR3 is CSARDTSYKQYF. The CDR3 DNA sequence: TGCAGCGCTAGGGACACCTCCTACAAGCAGTACTTC.

The V gene is TRBV2, the J gene TRBJ2-2, with TRBD2 identical over 7 bases. The CDR3 consists of 16 residues. The germline V gene has CDR1 SNHLY and CDR2 FYNNEI. J was trimmed by 8 bases and V by 6 bases; bases with no gene match: 15. CDR3 in DNA: TGTGCCAGCAGCGTAGCTAGCGGTCGTGGGGCTGGGGAGCTGTTTTTT. Translated: CASSVASGRGAGELFF.

This chain links TRBV30 with TRBJ2-7, with 8 nucleotides matching TRBD1. The CDR3 runs 15 residues. V shed 2 bases and J 5 bases; nucleotides not matched to a gene: 11. CDR1 GTSNPN and CDR2 SVGIG come from the germline V gene (reference sequence). The CDR3 reads CAWSLRTGYPDEQYF. In DNA form, the CDR3 reads TGTGCCTGGAGTCTTCGGACAGGGTATCCCGACGAGCAGTACTTC.

The count of this clone is one. This rearrangement joins TRBV30 to TRBJ1-4, with 9 bases that match TRBD1. This CDR3 spans 15 amino acids. Germline trimming cut 3 bases from V and 5 bases from J; bases unmatched to any gene: 7. Germline assignment: CDR1 GTSNPN and CDR2 SVGIG (reference sequence). CDR3 nucleotides: TGTGCCTGGAGGGCTACAGGGGGCACGAATGAAAAACTGTTTTTT. Its protein product is CAWRATGGTNEKLFF.

This CDR3 is CASRSGLGSQETQYF. The CDR3 region has the DNA TGTGCCAGTAGGTCCGGATTGGGCTCCCAAGAGACCCAGTACTTC. This chain links TRBV19 with TRBJ2-5; no definite D call. Between the trimmed V and J ends, which lost 6 bases and 1 base, there was a span of 15 bases. Germline CDR1 reads LNHDA; CDR2 reads SQIVND (reference sequence). The CDR3 has 15 amino acids.

The chain combines TRBV5-1 with TRBJ2-2; tentatively, D is TRBD1 (6 bases). CDR3 size: 15 residues. CDR1 and CDR2 from the germline V gene are SGHRS and YFSETQ. Trimming removed 3 bases at V and 0 bases at J, with 9 bases between. The DNA of the CDR3 is TGCGCCAGCAGCTCTCGACAGGCGAACACCGGGGAGCTGTTTTTT. It is translated as CASSSRQANTGELFF.

This clone was detected a few times. This rearrangement joins TRBV28 to TRBJ1-1, with no clear D. Germline assignment: CDR1 MDHEN and CDR2 SYDVKM. CDR3 length: 15 amino acids. Trimming shortened V by 4 bases and J by 2 bases, and 14 bases separated the two germline ends. CDR3 in DNA: TGTGCCAGCAGTTCCCCTCGGGAGGCAAACACTGAAGCTTTCTTT. Translation: CASSSPREANTEAFF.

The V gene is TRBV19, the J gene TRBJ2-1, with a weak D call TRBD1 (7 bases). The CDR3 length is 17 residues. CDR1 is LNHDA and CDR2 is SQIVND in the germline V gene (reference sequence). V gave up 7 bases and J gave up 5 bases, with 24 bases separating them. This chain's CDR3 is CASMSLIGGTAHNEQFF. In DNA, the CDR3 is TGTGCCAGTATGAGCCTTATAGGGGGGACAGCCCACAATGAGCAGTTCTTC.

The V call is TRBV6-8, the J call TRBJ1-2; TRBD1 might be the D (5 bases). Between the trimmed V and J ends, which lost 2 bases and 7 bases, there was a span of 8 bases. The CDR3 has 12 residues. CDR1 and CDR2 (germline): MNHGY, SAAAGT. The CDR3 DNA reads TGTGCCAGCAGTTACCTTACAGGTGGCTACACCTTC. As protein: CASSYLTGGYTF.

The chain couples TRBV1 to TRBJ2-5. TRBV1 is marked as a pseudogene. There are 14 residues in the CDR3. The CDR3 region is CASSLKGGQETQYF. The CDR3 nucleotides read TGCGCCAGCAGCCTCAAAGGGGGGCAAGAGACCCAGTACTTC.

This clone was counted a few times. The gene calls are TRBV11-3 and TRBJ2-1; possible D gene TRBD2, 6 bases. The CDR3 totals 14 residues. Germline-derived CDR1 and CDR2 are SGHNT and YENEEA. Between the trimmed V and J ends, which lost 8 bases and 4 bases, there was a span of 15 bases. DNA of the CDR3: TGTGCCAGCGATCCGGGACTGACATACAATGAGCAGTTCTTC. This codes for CASDPGLTYNEQFF.

V and J are TRBV18 and TRBJ2-7, with TRBD2 as a possible D gene (5 bases). CDR3 length: 13 residues. Trimming left V 1 base short and J 2 bases short, with 6 bases between. Germline V gene lookup returns CDR1 KGHSH and CDR2 LQKENI. CDR3 sequence: CASSPRLTYEQYF. The CDR3 DNA reads as TGTGCCAGCTCACCACGACTAACCTACGAGCAGTACTTC.